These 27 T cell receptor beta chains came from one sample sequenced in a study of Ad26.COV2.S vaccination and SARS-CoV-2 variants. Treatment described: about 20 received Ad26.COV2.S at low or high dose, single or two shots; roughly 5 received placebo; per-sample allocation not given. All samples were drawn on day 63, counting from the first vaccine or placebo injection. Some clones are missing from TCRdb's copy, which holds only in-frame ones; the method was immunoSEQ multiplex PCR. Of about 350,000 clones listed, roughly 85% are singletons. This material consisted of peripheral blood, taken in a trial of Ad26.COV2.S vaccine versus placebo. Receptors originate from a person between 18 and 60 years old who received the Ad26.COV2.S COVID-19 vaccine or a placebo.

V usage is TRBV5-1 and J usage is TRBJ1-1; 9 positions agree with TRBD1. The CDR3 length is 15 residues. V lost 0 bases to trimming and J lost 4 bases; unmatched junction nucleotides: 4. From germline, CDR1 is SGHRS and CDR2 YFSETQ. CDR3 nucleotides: TGCGCCAGCAGCTTGGCCGGACAGGGGTTCACTGAAGCTTTCTTT. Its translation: CASSLAGQGFTEAFF.

The CDR3 region has the DNA TGTGCCAGCAGCTTAGGTGCTCTAGCGGGAGGATACAATGAGCAGTTCTTC. This sequence encodes CASSLGALAGGYNEQFF. The J gene is TRBJ2-1, the V gene TRBV7-9, with 11 nucleotides matching TRBD2. CDR3 length: 17 amino acids. Germline-derived CDR1 and CDR2 are SEHNR and FQNEAQ (reference sequence). After removal of 1 base from V and 4 bases from J, the junction contained 6 bases not matched to a gene.

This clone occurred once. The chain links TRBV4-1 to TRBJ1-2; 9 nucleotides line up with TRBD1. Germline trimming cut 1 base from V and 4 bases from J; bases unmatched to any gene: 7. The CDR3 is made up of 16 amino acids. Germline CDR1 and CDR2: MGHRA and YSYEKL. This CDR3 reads CASSQVPGQGPYGYTF. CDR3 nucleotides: TGCGCCAGCAGCCAAGTCCCGGGACAGGGTCCCTATGGCTACACCTTC.

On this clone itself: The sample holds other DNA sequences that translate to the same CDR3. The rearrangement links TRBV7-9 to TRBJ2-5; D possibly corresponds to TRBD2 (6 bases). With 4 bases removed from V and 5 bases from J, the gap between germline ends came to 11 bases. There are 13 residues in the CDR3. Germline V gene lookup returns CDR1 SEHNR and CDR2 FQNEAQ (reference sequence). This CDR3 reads CASSSSGGETQYF. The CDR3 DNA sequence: TGTGCCAGCAGCTCGAGCGGAGGGGAGACCCAGTACTTC.

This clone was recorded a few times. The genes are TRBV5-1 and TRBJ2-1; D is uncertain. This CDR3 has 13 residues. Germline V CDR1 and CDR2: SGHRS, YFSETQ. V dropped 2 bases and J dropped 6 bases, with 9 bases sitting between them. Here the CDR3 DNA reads TGCGCCAGCAGCTTCGGACCAACCAATGAGCAGTTCTTC. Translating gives CASSFGPTNEQFF.

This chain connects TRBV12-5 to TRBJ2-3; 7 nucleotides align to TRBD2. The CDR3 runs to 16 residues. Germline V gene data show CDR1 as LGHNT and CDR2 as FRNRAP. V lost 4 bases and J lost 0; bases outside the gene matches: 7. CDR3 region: CASGSGLLTSTDTQYF. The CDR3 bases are TGTGCTAGTGGTTCGGGACTATTGACAAGCACAGATACGCAGTATTTT.

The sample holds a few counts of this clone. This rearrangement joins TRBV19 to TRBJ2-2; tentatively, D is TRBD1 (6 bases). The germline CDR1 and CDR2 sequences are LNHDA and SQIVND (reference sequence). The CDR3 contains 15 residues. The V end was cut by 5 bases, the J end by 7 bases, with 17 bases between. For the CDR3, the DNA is TGTGCCAGTAGTCAGGGGAGACTCAAATACGGGGAGCTGTTTTTT. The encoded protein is CASSQGRLKYGELFF.

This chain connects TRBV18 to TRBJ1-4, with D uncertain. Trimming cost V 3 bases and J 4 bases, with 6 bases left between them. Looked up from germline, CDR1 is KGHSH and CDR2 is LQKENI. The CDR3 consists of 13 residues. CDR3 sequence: CASSPVDNEKLFF. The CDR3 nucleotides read TGTGCCAGCTCACCGGTGGATAATGAAAAACTGTTTTTT.

This CDR3 reads CASSGQGNNQPQHF. The CDR3, as DNA: TGTGCCAGCAGTGGACAGGGAAACAATCAGCCCCAGCATTTT. The chain carries TRBV2 and TRBJ1-5; 7 positions match TRBD1. Trimming removed 4 bases from V and 3 bases from J; junction bases left unmatched: 3. Germline lookup yields CDR1 SNHLY and CDR2 FYNNEI. This CDR3 contains 14 residues.

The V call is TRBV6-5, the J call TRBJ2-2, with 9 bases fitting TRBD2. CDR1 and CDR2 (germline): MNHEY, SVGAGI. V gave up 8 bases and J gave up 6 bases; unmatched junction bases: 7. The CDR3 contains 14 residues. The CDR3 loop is CASFSGSWAGELFF. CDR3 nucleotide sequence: TGTGCCAGCTTTAGCGGGAGTTGGGCCGGGGAGCTGTTTTTT.

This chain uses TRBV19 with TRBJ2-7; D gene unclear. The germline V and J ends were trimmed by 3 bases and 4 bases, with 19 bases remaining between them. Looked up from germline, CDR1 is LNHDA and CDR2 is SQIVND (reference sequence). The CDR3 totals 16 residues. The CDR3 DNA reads TGTGCCAGTAGTATTACGGCCAGACTCGACTCGTACGAGCAGTACTTC. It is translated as CASSITARLDSYEQYF.

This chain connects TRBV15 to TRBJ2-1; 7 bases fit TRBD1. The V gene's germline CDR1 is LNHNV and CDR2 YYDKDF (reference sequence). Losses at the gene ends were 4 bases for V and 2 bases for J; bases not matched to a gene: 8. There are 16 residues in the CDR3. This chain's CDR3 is CATSMYRDSPYNEQFF. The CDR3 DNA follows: TGTGCCACCAGCATGTACCGGGACAGCCCCTACAATGAGCAGTTCTTC.

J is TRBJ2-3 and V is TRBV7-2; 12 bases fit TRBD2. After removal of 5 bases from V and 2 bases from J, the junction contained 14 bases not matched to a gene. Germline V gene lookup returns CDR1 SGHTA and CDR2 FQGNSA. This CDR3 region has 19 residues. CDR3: CASSDKLRLAGETTDTQYF. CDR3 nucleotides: TGTGCCAGCAGCGACAAATTACGACTAGCGGGGGAGACCACAGATACGCAGTATTTT.

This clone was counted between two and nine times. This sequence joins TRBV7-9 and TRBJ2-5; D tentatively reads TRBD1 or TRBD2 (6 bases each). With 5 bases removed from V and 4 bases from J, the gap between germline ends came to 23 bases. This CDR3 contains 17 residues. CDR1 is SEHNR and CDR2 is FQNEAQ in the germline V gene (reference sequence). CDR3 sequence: CASSPAAGLRGLETQYF. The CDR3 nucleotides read TGTGCCAGCAGCCCAGCTGCCGGGCTCCGGGGGCTAGAGACCCAGTACTTC.

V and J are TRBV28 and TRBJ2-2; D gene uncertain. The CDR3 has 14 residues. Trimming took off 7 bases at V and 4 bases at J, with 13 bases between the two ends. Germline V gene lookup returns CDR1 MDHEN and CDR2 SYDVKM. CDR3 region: CASNPSGITGELFF. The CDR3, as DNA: TGTGCCAGCAACCCTTCAGGAATCACCGGGGAGCTGTTTTTT.

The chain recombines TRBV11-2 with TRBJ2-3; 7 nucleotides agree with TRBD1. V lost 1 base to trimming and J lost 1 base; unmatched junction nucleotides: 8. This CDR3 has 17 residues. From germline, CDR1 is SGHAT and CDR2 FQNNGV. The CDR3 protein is CASSLVRTGRGTDTQYF. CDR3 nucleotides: TGTGCCAGCAGCTTAGTGAGGACAGGACGGGGCACAGATACGCAGTATTTT.

The CDR3 DNA follows: TGTGCCAGCAGCATGGGGACTCAAAGCAATCAGCCCCAGCATTTT. This sequence encodes CASSMGTQSNQPQHF. The gene calls are TRBV5-5 and TRBJ1-5; possible D gene TRBD1, 5 bases. The CDR3 is made up of 15 amino acids. Trimming pared 4 bases from V and 1 base from J, leaving 12 bases between. CDR1 and CDR2 from the germline V gene are SGHKS and YYEKEE (reference sequence). The full variable domain, in which reference TRBV5-5 and TRBJ1-5 provide the parts outside the CDR3, is DAGVTQSPTHLIKTRGQQVTLRCSPISGHKSVSWYQQVLGQGPQFIFQYYEKEERGRGNFPDRFSARQFPNYSSELNVNALLLGDSALYLCASSMGTQSNQPQHFGDGTRLSIL.

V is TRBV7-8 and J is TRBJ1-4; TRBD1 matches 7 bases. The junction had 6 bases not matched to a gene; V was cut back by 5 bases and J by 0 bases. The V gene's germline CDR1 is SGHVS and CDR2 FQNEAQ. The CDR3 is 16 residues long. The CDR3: CASSPRQGTTNEKLFF. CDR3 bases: TGTGCCAGCAGCCCCCGACAGGGAACAACTAATGAAAAACTGTTTTTT.

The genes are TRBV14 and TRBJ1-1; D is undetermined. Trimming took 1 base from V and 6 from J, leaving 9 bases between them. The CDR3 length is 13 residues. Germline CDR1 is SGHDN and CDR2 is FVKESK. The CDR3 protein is CASSQVGRAEAFF. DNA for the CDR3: TGTGCCAGCAGCCAAGTCGGTAGGGCTGAAGCTTTCTTT.

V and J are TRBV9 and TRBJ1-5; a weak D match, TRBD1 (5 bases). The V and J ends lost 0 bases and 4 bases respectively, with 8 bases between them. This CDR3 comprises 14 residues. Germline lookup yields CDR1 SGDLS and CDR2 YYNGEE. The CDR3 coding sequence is TGTGCCAGCAGCGTAGGACAGAGTAATCAGCCCCAGCATTTT. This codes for CASSVGQSNQPQHF. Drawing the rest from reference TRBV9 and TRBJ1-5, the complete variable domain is DSGVTQTPKHLITATGQRVTLRCSPRSGDLSVYWYQQSLDQGLQFLIQYYNGEERAKGNILERFSAQQFPDLHSELNLSSLELGDSALYFCASSVGQSNQPQHFGDGTRLSIL.

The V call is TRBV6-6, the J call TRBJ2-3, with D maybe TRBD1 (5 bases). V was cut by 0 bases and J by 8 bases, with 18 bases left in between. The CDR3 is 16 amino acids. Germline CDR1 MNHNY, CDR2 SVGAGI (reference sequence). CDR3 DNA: TGTGCCAGCAGTTACTCGGCAGGGTTTAGGTTGGGTACGCAGTATTTT. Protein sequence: CASSYSAGFRLGTQYF.

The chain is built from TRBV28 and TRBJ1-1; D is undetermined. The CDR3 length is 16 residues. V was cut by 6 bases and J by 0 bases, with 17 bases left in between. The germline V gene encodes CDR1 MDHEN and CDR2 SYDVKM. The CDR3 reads CASRPTRGWMNTEAFF. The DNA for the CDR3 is TGTGCCAGCAGACCGACAAGAGGTTGGATGAACACTGAAGCTTTCTTT.

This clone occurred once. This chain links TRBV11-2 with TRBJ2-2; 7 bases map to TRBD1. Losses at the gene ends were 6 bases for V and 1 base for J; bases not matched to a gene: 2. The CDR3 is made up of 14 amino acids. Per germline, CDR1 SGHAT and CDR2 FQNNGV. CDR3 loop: CASRNRGNTGELFF. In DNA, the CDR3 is TGTGCCAGCAGAAACAGGGGGAACACCGGGGAGCTGTTTTTT.

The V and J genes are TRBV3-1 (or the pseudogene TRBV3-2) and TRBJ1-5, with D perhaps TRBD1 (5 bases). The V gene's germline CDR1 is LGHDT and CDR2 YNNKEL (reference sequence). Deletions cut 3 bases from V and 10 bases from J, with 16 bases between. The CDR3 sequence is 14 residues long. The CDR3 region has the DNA TGTGCCAGCAGCCACAATCCGGGACCCAAACCCCAGCATTTT. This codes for CASSHNPGPKPQHF.

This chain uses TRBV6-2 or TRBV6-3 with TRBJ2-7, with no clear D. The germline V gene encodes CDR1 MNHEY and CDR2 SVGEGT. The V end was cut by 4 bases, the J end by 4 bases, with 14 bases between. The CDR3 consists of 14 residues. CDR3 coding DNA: TGTGCCAGCAGTTTGCACAGTCTATCGTACGAGCAGTACTTC. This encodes CASSLHSLSYEQYF.

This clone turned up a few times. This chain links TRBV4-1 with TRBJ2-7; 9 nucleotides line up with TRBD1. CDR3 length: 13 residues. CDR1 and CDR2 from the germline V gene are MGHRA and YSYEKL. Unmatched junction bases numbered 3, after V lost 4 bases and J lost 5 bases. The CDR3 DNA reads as TGCGCCAGCAGCCCTCGGACAGGGGACGAGCAGTACTTC. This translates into CASSPRTGDEQYF.

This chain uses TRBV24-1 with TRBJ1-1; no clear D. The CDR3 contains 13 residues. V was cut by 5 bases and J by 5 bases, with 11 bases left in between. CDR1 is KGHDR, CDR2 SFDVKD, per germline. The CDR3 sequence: CATSVGEGTEAFF. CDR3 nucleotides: TGTGCCACCAGTGTCGGGGAAGGAACTGAAGCTTTCTTT.